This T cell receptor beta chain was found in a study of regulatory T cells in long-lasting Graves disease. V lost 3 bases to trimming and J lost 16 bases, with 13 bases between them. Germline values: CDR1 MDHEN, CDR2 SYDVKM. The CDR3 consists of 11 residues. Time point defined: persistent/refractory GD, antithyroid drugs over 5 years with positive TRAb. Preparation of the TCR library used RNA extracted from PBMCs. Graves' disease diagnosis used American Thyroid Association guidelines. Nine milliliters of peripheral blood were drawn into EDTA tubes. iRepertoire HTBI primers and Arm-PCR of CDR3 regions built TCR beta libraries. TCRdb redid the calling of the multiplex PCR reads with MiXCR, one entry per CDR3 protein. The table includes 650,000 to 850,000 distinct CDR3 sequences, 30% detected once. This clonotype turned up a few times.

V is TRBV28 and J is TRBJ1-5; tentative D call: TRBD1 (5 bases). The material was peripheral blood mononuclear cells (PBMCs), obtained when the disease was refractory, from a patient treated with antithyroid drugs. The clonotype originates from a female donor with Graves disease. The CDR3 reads CASSFSQGEHF. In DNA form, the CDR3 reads TGTGCCAGCAGTTTTTCGCAGGGCGAACATTTT.